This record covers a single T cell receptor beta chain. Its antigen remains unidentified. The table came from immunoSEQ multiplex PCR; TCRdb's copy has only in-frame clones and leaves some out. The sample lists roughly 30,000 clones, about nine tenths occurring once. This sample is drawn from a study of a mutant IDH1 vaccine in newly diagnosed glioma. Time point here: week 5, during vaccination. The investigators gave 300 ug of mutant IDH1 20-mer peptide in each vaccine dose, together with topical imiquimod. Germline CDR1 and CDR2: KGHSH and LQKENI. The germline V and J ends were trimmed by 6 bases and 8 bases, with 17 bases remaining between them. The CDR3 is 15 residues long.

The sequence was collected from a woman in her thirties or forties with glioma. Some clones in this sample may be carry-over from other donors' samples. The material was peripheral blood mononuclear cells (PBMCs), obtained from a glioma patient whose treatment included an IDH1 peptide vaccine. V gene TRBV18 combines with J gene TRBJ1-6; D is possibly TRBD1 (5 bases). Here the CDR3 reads CASSPGTGSYSPLHF. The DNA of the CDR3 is TGTGCCAGCTCCCCCGGGACCGGTAGTTATTCACCCCTCCACTTT.